This T cell receptor beta chain came from a study of blood T cell repertoires in COVID-19. The wider study: Sources were T cells, B-cell-depleted T cells, or PBMCs; the material itself was cDNA or gDNA.

CDR1 ENHRY and CDR2 SYGVKD come from the germline V gene. The CDR3 totals 13 residues. With V trimmed by 3 bases and J by 6 bases, 1 base remained unmatched. Sequencing used immunoSEQ multiplex PCR; TCRdb keeps in-frame clones, though not all of them. The sample includes more than 70,000 clones, roughly 78% seen only once; the top ten take approximately 10%. This sequence joins TRBV10-3 and TRBJ1-5; 8 bases match TRBD1. Material for sequencing was peripheral blood. The receptor was isolated from a woman in her 70s with acute or convalescent COVID-19. The CDR3 sequence: CAISEQGGQPQHF. In DNA, the CDR3 is TGTGCCATCAGTGAACAGGGGGGTCAGCCCCAGCATTTT.